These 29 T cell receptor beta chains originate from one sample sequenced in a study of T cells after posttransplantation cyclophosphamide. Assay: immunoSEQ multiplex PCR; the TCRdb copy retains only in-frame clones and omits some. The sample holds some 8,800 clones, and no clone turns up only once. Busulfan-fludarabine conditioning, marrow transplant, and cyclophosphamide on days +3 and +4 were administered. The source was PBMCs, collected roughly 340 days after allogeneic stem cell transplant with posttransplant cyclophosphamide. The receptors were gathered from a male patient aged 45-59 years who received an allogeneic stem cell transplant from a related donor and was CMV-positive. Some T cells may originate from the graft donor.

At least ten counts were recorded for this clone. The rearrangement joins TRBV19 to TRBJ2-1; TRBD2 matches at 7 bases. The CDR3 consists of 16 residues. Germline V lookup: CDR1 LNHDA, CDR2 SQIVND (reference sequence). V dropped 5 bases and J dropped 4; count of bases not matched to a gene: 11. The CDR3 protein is CASSSKPSGTYNEQFF. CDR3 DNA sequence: TGTGCCAGTAGTTCAAAACCTAGCGGAACATACAATGAGCAGTTCTTC.

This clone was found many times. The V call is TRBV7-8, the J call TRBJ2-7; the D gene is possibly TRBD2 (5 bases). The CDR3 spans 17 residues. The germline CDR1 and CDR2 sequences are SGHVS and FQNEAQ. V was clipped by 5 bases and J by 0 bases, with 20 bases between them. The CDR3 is CASSRAGAGSSSYEQYF. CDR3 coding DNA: TGTGCCAGCAGCCGGGCGGGCGCAGGCTCGAGCTCCTACGAGCAGTACTTC.

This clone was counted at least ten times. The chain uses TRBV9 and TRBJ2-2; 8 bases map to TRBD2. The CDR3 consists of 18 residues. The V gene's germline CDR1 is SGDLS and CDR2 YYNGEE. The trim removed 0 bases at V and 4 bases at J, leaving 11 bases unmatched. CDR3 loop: CASSVAGGSGGPTGELFF. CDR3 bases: TGTGCCAGCAGCGTAGCTGGGGGCAGCGGGGGCCCCACCGGGGAGCTGTTTTTT.

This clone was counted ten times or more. DNA of the CDR3: TGCAGCGTTGCCAGGGGCCTTTACAATGAGCAGTTCTTC. Amino acid sequence: CSVARGLYNEQFF. The gene calls are TRBV29-1 and TRBJ2-1, with D perhaps TRBD1 (6 bases). Germline V gives CDR1 SQVTM, CDR2 ANQGSEA. Trimming pared 4 bases from V and 4 bases from J, leaving 11 bases between. The CDR3 contains 13 residues.

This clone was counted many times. The CDR3 sequence: CASSWRGTYEQYF. The CDR3 DNA reads as TGTGCCAGCAGCTGGCGGGGGACCTACGAGCAGTACTTC. The chain is built from TRBV11-3 and TRBJ2-7, with 7 bases that match TRBD2. The CDR3 is made up of 13 amino acids. Germline loops: CDR1 SGHNT, CDR2 YENEEA. V shed 4 bases, J shed 2 bases, and the junction held 2 bases outside the gene matches.

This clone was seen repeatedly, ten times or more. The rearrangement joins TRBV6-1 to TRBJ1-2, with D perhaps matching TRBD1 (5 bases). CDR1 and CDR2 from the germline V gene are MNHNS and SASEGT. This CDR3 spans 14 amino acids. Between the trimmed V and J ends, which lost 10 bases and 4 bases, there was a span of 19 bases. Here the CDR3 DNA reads TGTGCCACCTCGGTTGACAGAATCACCTATGGCTACACCTTC. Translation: CATSVDRITYGYTF.

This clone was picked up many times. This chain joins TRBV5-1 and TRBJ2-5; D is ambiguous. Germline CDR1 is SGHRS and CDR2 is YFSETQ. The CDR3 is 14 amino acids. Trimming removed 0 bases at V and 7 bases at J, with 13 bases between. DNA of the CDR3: TGCGCCAGCAGCTTGGAGTGGAATTCGGGGACCCAGTACTTC. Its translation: CASSLEWNSGTQYF.

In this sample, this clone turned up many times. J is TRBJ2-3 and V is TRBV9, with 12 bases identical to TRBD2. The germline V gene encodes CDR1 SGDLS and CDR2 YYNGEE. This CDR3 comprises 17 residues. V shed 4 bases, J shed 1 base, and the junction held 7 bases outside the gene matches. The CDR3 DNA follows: TGTGCCAGCAGCCGAGGACTAGCGGGATTAGGCACAGATACGCAGTATTTT. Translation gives CASSRGLAGLGTDTQYF.

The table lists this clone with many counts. The CDR3 loop reads CASSLDPFLETQYF. CDR3 DNA sequence: TGTGCCAGCAGCTTGGATCCCTTTTTAGAGACCCAGTACTTC. This chain connects TRBV5-4 to TRBJ2-5; D remains ambiguous. Germline CDR1 is SGHNT and CDR2 is YYREEE (reference sequence). The V gene lost 0 bases and the J gene lost 4 bases, with 10 bases spanning the gap. The CDR3 contains 14 residues. Variable domain in full (rest from reference TRBV5-4 and TRBJ2-5): ETGVTQSPTHLIKTRGQQVTLRCSSQSGHNTVSWYQQALGQGPQFIFQYYREEENGRGNFPPRFSGLQFPNYSSELNVNALELDDSALYLCASSLDPFLETQYFGPGTRLLVL.

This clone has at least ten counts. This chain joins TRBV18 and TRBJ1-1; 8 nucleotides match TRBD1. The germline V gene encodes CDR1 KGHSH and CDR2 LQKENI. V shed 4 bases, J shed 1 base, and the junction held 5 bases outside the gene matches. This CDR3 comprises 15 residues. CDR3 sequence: CASSLSGTGNTEAFF. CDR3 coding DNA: TGTGCCAGCTCACTGTCCGGGACAGGGAACACTGAAGCTTTCTTT.

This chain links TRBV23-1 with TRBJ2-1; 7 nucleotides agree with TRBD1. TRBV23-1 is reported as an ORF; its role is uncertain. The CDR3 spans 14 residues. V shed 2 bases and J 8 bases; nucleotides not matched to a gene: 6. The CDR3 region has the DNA TGCGCCAGCAGTCAACGACAGGGTTGCGATGAGCAGTTCTTC. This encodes CASSQRQGCDEQFF.

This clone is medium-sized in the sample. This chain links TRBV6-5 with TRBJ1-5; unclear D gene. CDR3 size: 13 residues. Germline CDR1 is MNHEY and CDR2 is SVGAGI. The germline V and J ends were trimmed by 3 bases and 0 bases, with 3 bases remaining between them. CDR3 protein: CASSYNSNQPQHF. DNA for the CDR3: TGTGCCAGCAGTTATAATAGCAATCAGCCCCAGCATTTT.

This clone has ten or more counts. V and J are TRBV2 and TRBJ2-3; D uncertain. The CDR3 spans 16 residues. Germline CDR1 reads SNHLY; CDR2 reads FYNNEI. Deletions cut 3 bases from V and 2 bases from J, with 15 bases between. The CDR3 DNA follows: TGTGCCAGCAGTGAGGCCCACCGCCGACTCACAGATACGCAGTATTTT. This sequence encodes CASSEAHRRLTDTQYF.

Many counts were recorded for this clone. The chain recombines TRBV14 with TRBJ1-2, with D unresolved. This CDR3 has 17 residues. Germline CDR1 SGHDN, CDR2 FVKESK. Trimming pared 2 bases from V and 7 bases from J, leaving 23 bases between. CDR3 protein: CASSQNARELFLRGYTF. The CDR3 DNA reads TGTGCCAGCAGCCAAAACGCGAGGGAACTGTTTCTTCGTGGCTACACCTTC.

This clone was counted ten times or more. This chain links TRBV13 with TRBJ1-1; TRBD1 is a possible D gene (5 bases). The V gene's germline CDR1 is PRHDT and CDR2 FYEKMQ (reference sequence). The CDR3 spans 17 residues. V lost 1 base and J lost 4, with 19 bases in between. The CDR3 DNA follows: TGTGCCAGCAGCTTAGAGGGGTTTGGCGGAATGGGCACTGAAGCTTTCTTT. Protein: CASSLEGFGGMGTEAFF. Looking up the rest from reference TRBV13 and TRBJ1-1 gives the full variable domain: AAGVIQSPRHLIKEKRETATLKCYPIPRHDTVYWYQQGPGQDPQFLISFYEKMQSDKGSIPDRFSAQQFSDYHSELNMSSLELGDSALYFCASSLEGFGGMGTEAFFGQGTRLTVV.

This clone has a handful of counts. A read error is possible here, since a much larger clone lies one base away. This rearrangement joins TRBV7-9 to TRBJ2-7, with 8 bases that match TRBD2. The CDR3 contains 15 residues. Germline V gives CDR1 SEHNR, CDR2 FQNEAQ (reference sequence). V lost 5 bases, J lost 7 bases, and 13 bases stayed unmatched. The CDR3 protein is CASSTSGAGVQEQYF. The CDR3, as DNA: TGTGCCAGCAGCACCAGCGGAGCGGGGGTCCAAGAGCAGTACTTC.

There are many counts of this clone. The CDR3 nucleotides read TGTGCCAGCAGCCCTGACAGGGTCTTTACCTTC. Translated, it gives CASSPDRVFTF. V and J are TRBV7-9 and TRBJ1-2, with 7 bases aligning to TRBD1. The V gene end was trimmed by 5 bases and the J gene end by 14 bases; junction bases not matched to a gene: 8. The V gene's germline CDR1 is SEHNR and CDR2 FQNEAQ (reference sequence). This CDR3 contains 11 residues.

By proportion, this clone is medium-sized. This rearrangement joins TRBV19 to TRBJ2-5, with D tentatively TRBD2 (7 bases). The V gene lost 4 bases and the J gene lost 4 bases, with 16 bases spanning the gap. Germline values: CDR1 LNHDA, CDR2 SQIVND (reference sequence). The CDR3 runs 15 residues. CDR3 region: CASSTGGPRGETQYF. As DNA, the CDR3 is TGTGCCAGTAGTACGGGGGGCCCGAGGGGAGAGACCCAGTACTTC.

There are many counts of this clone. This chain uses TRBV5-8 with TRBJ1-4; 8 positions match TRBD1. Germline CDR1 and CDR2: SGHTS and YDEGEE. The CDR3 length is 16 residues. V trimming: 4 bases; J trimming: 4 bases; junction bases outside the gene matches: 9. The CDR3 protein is CASSRTGGTINEKLFF. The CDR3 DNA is TGTGCCAGCAGCAGAACAGGGGGGACGATTAATGAAAAACTGTTTTTT.

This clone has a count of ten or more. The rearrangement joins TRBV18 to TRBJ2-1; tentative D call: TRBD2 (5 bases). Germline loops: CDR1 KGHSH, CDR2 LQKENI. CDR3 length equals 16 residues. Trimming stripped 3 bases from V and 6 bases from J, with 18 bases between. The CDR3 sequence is CASSPWTRLAFNEQFF. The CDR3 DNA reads TGTGCCAGCTCACCCTGGACTCGATTAGCCTTCAATGAGCAGTTCTTC.

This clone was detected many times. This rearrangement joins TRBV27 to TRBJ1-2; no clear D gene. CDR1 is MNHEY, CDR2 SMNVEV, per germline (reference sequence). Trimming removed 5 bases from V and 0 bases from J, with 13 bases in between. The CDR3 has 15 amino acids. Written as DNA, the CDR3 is TGTGCCAGCAGTCCCGAGATGCCCCCTAACTATGGCTACACCTTC. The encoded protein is CASSPEMPPNYGYTF.

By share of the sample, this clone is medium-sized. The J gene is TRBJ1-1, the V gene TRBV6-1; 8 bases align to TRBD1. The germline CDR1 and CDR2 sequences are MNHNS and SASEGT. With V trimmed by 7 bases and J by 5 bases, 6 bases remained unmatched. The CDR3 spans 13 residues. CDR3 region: CASILTGGTEAFF. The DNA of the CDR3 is TGTGCCAGCATTCTTACAGGGGGGACTGAAGCTTTCTTT.

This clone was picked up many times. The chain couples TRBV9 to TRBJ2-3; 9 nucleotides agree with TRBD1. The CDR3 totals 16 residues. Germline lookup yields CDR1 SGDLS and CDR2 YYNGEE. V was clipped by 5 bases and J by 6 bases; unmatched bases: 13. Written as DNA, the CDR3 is TGTGCCAGCAGGGGCCAATCCGGGACAGGGTACGATACGCAGTATTTT. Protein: CASRGQSGTGYDTQYF.

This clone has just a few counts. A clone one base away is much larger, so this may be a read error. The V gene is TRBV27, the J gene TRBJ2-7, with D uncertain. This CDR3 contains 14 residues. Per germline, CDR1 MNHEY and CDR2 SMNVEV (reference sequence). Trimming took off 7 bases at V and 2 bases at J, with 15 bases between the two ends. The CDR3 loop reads CASKTFLSPYEQYF. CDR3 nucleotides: TGTGCCAGCAAAACGTTCCTGAGCCCCTACGAGCAGTACTTC.

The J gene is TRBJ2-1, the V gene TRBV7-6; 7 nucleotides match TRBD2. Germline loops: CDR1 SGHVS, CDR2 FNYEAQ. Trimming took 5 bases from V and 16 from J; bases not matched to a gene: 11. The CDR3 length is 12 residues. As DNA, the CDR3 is TGTGCCAGCAGCCCCCAGGGAGGGAGAGCATTCTTC. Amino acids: CASSPQGGRAFF.

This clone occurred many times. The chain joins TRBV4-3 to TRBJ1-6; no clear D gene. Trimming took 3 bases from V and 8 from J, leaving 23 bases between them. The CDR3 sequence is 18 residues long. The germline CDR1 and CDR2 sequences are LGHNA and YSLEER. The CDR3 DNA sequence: TGCGCCAGCAGCCAGTTCGGACCGACGACTAATCGGCATTCACCCCTCCACTTT. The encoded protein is CASSQFGPTTNRHSPLHF.

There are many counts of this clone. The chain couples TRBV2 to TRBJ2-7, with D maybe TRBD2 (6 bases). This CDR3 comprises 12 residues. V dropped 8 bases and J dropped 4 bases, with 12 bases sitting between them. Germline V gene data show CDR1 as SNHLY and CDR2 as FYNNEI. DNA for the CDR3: TGTGCCAGCCTCCGGGACTTTTACGAGCAGTACTTC. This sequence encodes CASLRDFYEQYF.

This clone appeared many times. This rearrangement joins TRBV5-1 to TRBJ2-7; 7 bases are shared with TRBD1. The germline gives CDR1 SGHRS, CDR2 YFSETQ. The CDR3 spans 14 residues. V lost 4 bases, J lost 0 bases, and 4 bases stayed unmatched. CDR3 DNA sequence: TGCGCCAGCAGCCCGGGACAGTTCTCCTACGAGCAGTACTTC. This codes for CASSPGQFSYEQYF. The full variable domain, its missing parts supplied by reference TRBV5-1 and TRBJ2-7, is KAGVTQTPRYLIKTRGQQVTLSCSPISGHRSVSWYQQTPGQGLQFLFEYFSETQRNKGNFPGRFSGRQFSNSRSEMNVSTLELGDSALYLCASSPGQFSYEQYFGPGTRLTVT.

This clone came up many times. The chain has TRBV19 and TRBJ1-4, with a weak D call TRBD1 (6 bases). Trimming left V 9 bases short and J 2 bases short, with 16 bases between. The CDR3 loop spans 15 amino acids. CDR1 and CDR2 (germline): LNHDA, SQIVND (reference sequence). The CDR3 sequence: CASAAYRDTNEKLFF. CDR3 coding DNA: TGTGCCAGCGCCGCCTACAGGGATACTAATGAAAAACTGTTTTTT.